This T cell receptor beta chain was retrieved from a study of T cell clonality in common variable immunodeficiency. The repertoire was sequenced with immunoSEQ multiplex PCR; TCRdb's copy has only in-frame clones and lacks some. The record shows some 60,000 clones for this sample, with no singletons present. This clone was observed at least ten times. Its antigen is not known. The CDR3 end lies 3 residues beyond the end of the read and is filled in from the germline J gene. Each donor provided about 4.5 to 8.5 ml of heparinized whole blood. Germline assignment: CDR1 SQVTM and CDR2 ANQGSEA. The CDR3 contains 13 residues. Deletions cut 7 bases from V and 6 bases from J, with 19 bases between. Overall study results and limits: In common variable immunodeficiency, TCR beta chains reportedly carried fewer deletions and N-nucleotide insertions. Compared with controls, CVID subjects had fewer shared TCRbeta clones.

The rearrangement uses TRBV29-1 and TRBJ2-7; D possibly matches TRBD1 or TRBD2 (5 bases each). This receptor was obtained from a person aged 18 to 70 in good health. The sample comprised peripheral blood mononuclear cells. This chain's CDR3 is CSATTGGRSEQYF. CDR3 DNA (partial): TGCAGCGCCACAACAGGAGGTCGAAGCGAG.